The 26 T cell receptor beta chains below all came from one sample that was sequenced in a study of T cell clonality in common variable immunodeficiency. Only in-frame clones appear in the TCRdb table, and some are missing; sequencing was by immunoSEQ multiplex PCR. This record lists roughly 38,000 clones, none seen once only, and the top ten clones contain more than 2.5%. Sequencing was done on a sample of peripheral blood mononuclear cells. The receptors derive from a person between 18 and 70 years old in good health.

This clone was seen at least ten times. The CDR3 bases that were read are TGTGCCAGCAGCCCCCGGGACAGGGGAAGATCGGAA. It yields the protein CASSPRDRGRSE. The whole CDR3 is CASSPRDRGRSEAFF. J is TRBJ1-1 and V is TRBV7-3; TRBD1 matches 10 bases. With the read ending 3 residues before the CDR3 end, the germline J gene is used to fill in that end. Germline values: CDR1 SGHTA, CDR2 FQGTGA. The CDR3 runs 15 residues.

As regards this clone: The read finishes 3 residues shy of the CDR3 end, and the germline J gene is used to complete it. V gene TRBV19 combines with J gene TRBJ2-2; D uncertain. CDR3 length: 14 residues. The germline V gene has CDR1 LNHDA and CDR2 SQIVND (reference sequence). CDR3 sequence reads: CASYTTSTSSKLFF. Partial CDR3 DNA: TGTGCCAGCTACACCACCTCGACTTCGTCAAAG.

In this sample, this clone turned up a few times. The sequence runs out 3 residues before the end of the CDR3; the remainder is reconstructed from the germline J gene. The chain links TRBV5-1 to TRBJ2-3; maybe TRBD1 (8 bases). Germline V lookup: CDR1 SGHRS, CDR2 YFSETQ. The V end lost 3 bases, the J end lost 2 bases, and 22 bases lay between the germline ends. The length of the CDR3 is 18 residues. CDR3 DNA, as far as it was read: TGCGCCAGCAGCTGGGGGGGCCGGACAGGGAGTTTCACAGATACG. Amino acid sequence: CASSWGGRTGSFTDT. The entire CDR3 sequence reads CASSWGGRTGSFTDTQYF.

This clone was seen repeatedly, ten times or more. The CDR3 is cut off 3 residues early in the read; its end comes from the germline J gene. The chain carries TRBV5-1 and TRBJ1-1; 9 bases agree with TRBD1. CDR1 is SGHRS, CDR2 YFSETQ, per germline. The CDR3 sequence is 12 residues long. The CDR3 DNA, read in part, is TGCGCCAGCAGCGCGGGACAGGGCAAA. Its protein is CASSAGQGK. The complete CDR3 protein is CASSAGQGKAFF.

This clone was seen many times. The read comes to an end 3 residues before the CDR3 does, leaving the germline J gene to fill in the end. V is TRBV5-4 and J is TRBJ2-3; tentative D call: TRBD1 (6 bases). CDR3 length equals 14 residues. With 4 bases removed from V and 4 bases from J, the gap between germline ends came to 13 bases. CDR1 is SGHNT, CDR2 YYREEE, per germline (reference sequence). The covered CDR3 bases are TGTGCCAGCAGCGATTCTTACAGGGCAGATACG. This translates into CASSDSYRADT. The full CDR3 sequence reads CASSDSYRADTQYF.

Partial CDR3 DNA: TGCAGTTTGCAGGGAGATAGCAATCAGCCC. Its protein is CSLQGDSNQP. The full CDR3 is CSLQGDSNQPQHF. V and J are TRBV20-1 and TRBJ1-5, with D possibly matching TRBD1 (5 bases). The missing CDR3 end, 3 residues past where the read stops, is filled in from the germline J gene. Trimming removed 8 bases from V and 0 bases from J, with 11 bases in between. Germline V gene lookup returns CDR1 DFQATT and CDR2 SNEGSKA (reference sequence). CDR3 size: 13 residues.

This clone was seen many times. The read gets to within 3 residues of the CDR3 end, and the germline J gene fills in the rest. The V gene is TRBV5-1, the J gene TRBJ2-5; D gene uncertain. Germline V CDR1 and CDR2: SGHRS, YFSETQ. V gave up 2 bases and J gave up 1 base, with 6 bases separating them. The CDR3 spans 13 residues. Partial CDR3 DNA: TGCGCCAGCAGCTTAGGCCTCCAAGAGACC. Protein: CASSLGLQET. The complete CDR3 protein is CASSLGLQETQYF.

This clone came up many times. CDR3 DNA, as far as it was read: TGTGCCATCAGGGACAGGGGGCTGGGCGAC. Translated: CAIRDRGLGD. The whole CDR3 protein is CAIRDRGLGDYTF. The chain is built from TRBV10-3 and TRBJ1-2, with 11 bases lining up with TRBD1. Read sequence stops 3 residues before the CDR3 end, and the germline J gene provides the missing end. The germline gives CDR1 ENHRY, CDR2 SYGVKD. This CDR3 has 13 residues.

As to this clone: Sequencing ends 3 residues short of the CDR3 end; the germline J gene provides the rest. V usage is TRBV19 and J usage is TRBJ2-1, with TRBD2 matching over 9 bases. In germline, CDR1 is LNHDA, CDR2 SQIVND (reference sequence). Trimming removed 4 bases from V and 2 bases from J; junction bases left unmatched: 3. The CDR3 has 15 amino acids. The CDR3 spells CASSRSGGTYNEQFF. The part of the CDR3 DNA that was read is TGTGCCAGTAGTAGAAGCGGGGGGACCTACAATGAG.

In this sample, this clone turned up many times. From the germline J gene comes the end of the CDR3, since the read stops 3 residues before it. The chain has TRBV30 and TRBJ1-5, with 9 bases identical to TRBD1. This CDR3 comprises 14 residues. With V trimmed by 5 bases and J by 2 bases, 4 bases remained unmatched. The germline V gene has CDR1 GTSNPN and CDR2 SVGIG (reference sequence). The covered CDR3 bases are TGTGCCTGGCGGACAGGGGTCGGCAATCAGCCC. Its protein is CAWRTGVGNQP. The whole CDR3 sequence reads CAWRTGVGNQPQHF.

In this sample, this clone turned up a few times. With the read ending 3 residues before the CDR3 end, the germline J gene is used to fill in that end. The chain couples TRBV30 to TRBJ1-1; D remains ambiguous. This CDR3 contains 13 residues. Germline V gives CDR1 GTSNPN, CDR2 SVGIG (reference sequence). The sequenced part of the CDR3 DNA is TGTGCCTGGAGTGTAAGTAGCGGGAGGGCA. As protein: CAWSVSSGRA. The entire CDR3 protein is CAWSVSSGRAAFF.

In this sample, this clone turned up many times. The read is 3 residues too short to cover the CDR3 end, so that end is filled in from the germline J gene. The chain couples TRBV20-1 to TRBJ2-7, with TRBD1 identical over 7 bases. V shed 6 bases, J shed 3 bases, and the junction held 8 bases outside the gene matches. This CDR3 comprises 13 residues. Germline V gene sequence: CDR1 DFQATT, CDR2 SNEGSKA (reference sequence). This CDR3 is CSAGTVGFYEQYF. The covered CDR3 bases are TGCAGTGCAGGGACAGTAGGCTTCTACGAG.

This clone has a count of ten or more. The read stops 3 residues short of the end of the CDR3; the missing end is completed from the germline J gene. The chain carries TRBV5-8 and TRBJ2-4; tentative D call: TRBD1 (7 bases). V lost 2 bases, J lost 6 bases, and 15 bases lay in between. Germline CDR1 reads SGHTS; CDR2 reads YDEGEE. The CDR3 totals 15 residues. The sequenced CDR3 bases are TGTGCCAGCAGCTTAGATGCAGGGGGGATAAACATT. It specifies CASSLDAGGINI. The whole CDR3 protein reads CASSLDAGGINIQYF.

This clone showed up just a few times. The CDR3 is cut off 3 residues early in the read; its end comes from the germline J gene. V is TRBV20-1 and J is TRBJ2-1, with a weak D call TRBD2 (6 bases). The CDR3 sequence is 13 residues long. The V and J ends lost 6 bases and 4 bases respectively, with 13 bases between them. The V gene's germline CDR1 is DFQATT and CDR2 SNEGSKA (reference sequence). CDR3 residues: CSAPVGLYNEQFF. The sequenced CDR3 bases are TGCAGTGCCCCGGTCGGACTATACAATGAG.

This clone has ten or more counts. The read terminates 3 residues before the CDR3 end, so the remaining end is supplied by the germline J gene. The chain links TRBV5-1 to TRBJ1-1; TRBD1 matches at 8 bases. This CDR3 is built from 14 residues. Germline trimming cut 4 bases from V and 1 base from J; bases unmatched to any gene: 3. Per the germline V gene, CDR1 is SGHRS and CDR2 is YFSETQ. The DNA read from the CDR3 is TGCGCCAGCAGCCACCAGGGGGCGAACACTGAA. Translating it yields CASSHQGANTE. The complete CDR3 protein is CASSHQGANTEAFF.

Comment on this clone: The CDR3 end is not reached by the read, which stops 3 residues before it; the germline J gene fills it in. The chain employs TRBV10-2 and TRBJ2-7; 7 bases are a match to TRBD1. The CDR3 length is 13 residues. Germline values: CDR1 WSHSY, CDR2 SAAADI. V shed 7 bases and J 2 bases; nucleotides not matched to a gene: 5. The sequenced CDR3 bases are TGCGCCAGCAACGACAGGGTCCCCTACGAG. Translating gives CASNDRVPYE. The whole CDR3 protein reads CASNDRVPYEQYF.

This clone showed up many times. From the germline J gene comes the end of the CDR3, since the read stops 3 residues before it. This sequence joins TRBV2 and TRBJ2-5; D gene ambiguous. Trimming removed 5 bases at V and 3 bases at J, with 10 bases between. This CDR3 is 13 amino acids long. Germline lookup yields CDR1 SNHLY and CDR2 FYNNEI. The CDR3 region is CASSYGWEETQYF. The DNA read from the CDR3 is TGTGCCAGCAGTTACGGGTGGGAAGAGACC.

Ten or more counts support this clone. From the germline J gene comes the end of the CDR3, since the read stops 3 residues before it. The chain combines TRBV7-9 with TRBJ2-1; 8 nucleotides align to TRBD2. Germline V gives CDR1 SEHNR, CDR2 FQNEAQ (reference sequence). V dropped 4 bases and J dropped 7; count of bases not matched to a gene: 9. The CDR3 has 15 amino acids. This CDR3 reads CASSYSGIFQNEQFF. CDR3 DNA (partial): TGTGCCAGCAGCTATAGCGGGATCTTCCAGAATGAG.

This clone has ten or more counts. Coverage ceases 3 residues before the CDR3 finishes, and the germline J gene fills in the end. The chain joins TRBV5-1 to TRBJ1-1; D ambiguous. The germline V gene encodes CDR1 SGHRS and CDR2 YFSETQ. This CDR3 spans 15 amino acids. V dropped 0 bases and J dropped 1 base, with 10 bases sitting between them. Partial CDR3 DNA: TGCGCCAGCAGCTTGGATGGGCCCCAGAACACTGAA. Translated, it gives CASSLDGPQNTE. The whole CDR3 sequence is CASSLDGPQNTEAFF.

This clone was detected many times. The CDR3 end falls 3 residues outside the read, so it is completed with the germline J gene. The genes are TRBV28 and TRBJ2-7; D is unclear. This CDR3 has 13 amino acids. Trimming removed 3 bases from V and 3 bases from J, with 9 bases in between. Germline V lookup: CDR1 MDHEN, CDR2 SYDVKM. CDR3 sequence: CASSFLGGYEQYF. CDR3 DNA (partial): TGTGCCAGCAGTTTCCTAGGCGGCTACGAG. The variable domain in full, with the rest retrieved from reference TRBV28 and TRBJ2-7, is DVKVTQSSRYLVKRTGEKVFLECVQDMDHENMFWYRQDPGLGLRLIYFSYDVKMKEKGDIPEGYSVSREKKERFSLILESASTNQTSMYLCASSFLGGYEQYFGPGTRLTVT.

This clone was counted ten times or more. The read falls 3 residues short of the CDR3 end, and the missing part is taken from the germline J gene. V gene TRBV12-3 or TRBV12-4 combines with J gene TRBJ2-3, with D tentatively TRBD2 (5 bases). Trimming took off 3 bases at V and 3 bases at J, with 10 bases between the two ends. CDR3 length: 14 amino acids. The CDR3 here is CASSFTGETDTQYF. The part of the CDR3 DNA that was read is TGTGCCAGCAGTTTCACCGGGGAGACAGATACG.

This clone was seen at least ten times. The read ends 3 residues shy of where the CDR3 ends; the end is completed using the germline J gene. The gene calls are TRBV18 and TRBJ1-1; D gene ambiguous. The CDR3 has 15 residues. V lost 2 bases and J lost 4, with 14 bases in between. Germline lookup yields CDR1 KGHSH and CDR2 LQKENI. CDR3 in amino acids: CASSPRLSEGTEAFF. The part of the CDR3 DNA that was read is TGTGCCAGCTCACCAAGGCTCAGTGAAGGCACTGAA.

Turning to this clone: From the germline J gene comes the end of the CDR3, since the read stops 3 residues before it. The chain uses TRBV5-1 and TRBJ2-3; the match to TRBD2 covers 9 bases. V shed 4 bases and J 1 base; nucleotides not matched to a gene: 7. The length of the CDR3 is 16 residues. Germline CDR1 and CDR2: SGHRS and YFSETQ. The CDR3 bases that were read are TGCGCCAGCAGCCAGATGACTAGCGGAGGCACAGATACG. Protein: CASSQMTSGGTDT. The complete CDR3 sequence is CASSQMTSGGTDTQYF.

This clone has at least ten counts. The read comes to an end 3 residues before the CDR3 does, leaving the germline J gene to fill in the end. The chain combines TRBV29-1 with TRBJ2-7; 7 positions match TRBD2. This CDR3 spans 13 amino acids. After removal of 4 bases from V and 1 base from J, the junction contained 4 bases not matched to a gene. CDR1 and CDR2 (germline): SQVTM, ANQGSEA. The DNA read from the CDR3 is TGCAGCGTTGCGGCGGGACTATCCTACGAG. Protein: CSVAAGLSYE. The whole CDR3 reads CSVAAGLSYEQYF.

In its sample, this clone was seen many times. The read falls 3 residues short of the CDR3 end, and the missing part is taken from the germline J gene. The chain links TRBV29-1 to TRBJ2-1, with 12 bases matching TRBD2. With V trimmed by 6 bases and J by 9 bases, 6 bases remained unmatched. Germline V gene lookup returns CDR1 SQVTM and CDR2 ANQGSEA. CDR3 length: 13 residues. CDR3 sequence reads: CSVGTSGFGEQFF. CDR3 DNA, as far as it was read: TGCAGCGTAGGGACTAGCGGGTTTGGTGAG.

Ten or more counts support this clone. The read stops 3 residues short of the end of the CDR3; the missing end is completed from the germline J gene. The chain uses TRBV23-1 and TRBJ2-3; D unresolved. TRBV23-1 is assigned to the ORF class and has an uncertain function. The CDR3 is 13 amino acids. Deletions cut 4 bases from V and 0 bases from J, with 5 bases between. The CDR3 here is CASSLYSTDTQYF. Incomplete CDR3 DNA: TGCGCCAGCAGTCTGTATAGCACAGATACG.